This T cell receptor (beta chain) derives from a study of cytomegalovirus exposure and HLA in healthy donors. Study results and limitations: Common viral pathogens were later found to be apparently linked to several of the most significant clusters. CMV serostatus was the only immune exposure information that was available.

On this clone itself: The antigen is not known.

Amplification used 60 Vbeta primers and 13 Jbeta primers. The assay was immunoSEQ multiplex PCR, and TCRdb's table has in-frame clones only and misses some. The data hold under 150,000 clones, with over 70% observed a single time. The sequenced sample was PBMCs. This clonotype originated in a woman aged 40 to 55 in good health and CMV-seronegative.

The CDR3 region is CASSVTGTGEQFF. CDR3 nucleotides: TGTGCCAGCAGCGTAACCGGGACAGGTGAGCAGTTCTTC. The chain joins TRBV9 to TRBJ2-1; TRBD1 matches at 8 bases. Germline V CDR1 and CDR2: SGDLS, YYNGEE. This CDR3 comprises 13 residues. The trim removed 1 base at V and 9 bases at J, leaving 3 bases unmatched.